This T cell receptor beta chain was identified during a study of early T cells in non-severe SARS-CoV-2 infection. The CDR3 loop spans 14 amino acids. The V end lost 0 bases, the J end lost 3 bases, and 8 bases lay between the germline ends. Germline V gives CDR1 SGDLS, CDR2 YYNGEE. This clonotype was seen repeatedly, ten times or more. Each CDR3 protein gets one entry after TCRdb re-called the 5' RACE reads with MiXCR. In the table there are around 26,000 distinct CDR3 sequences, 4% to 4.5% of which are singletons. This rearrangement joins TRBV9 to TRBJ2-3; no clear D gene. The specimen sequenced was whole blood. This TCR came from an adult who was a healthcare worker with PCR-confirmed SARS-CoV-2 infection or an uninfected control (not recorded which). CDR3 region: CASSVAEFTDTQYF. Written as DNA, the CDR3 is TGTGCCAGCAGCGTAGCGGAGTTTACAGATACGCAGTATTTT.